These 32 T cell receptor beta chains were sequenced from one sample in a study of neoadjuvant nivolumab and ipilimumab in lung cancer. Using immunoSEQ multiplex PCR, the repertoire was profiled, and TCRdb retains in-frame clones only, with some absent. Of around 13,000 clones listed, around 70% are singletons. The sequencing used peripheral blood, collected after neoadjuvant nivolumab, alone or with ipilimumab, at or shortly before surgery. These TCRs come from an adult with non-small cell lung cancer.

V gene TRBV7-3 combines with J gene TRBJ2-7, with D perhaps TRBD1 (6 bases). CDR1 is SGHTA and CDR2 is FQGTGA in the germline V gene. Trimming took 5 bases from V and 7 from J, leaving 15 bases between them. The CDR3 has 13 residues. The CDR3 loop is CASSPLGAGEQYF. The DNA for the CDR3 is TGTGCCAGCAGCCCATTGGGGGCCGGTGAGCAGTACTTC.

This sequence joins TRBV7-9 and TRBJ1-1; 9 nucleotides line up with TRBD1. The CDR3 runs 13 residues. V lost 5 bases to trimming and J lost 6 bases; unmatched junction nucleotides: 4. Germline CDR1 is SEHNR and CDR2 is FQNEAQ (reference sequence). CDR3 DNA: TGTGCCAGCAGCCAACAGGGGGCCTCTGAAGCTTTCTTT. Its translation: CASSQQGASEAFF.

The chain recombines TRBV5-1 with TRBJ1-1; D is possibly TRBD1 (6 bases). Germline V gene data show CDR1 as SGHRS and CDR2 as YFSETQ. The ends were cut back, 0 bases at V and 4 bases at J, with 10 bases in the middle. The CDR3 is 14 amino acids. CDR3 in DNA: TGCGCCAGCAGCTTGGCAGGGGTCGGCACTGAAGCTTTCTTT. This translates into CASSLAGVGTEAFF. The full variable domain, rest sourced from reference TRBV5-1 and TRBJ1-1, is KAGVTQTPRYLIKTRGQQVTLSCSPISGHRSVSWYQQTPGQGLQFLFEYFSETQRNKGNFPGRFSGRQFSNSRSEMNVSTLELGDSALYLCASSLAGVGTEAFFGQGTRLTVV.

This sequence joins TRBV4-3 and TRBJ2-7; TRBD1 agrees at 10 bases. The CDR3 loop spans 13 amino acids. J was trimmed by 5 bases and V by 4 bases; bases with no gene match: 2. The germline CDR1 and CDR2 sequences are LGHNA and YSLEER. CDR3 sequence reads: CASSLGQGDEQYF. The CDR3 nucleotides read TGCGCCAGCAGCCTCGGACAGGGGGACGAGCAGTACTTC.

The CDR3: CASSLEWDPGYEQYF. CDR3 sequence (DNA): TGTGCCAGCAGCTTAGAGTGGGATCCTGGCTACGAGCAGTACTTC. The chain couples TRBV11-2 to TRBJ2-7; no clear D. V shed 0 bases and J shed 3 bases, with 12 bases lying between them. This CDR3 has 15 amino acids. Germline CDR1 and CDR2: SGHAT and FQNNGV.

The CDR3 loop is CASSLSRPGGEQFF. The CDR3 DNA sequence: TGTGCCAGCAGCTTAAGTCGCCCGGGTGGTGAGCAGTTCTTC. The V and J genes are TRBV7-9 and TRBJ2-1, with D uncertain. CDR1 and CDR2 (germline): SEHNR, FQNEAQ (reference sequence). The CDR3 length is 14 residues. Deletions cut 2 bases from V and 9 bases from J, with 14 bases between.

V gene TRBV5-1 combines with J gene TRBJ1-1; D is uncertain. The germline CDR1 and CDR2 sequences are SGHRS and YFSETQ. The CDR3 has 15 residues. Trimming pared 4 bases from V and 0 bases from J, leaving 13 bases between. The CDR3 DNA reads TGCGCCAGCAGCACGGAGGGCAGACTGAACACTGAAGCTTTCTTT. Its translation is CASSTEGRLNTEAFF.

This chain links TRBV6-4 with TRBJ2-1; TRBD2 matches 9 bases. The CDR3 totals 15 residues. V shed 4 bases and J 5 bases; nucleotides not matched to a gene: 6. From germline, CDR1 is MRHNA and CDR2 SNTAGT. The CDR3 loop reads CASSVAGGTDNEQFF. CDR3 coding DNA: TGTGCCAGCAGTGTGGCGGGAGGGACCGACAATGAGCAGTTCTTC.

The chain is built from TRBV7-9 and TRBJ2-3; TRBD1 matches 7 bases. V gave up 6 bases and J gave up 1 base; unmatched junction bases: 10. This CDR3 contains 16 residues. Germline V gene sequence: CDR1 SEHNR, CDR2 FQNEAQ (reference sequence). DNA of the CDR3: TGTGCCAGCAGTCATCGCATAGGGGGCCGCACAGATACGCAGTATTTT. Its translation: CASSHRIGGRTDTQYF.

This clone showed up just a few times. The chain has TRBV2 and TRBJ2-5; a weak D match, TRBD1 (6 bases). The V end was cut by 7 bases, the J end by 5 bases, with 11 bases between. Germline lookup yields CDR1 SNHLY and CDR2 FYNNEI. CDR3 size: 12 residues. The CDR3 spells CASTDSYETQYF. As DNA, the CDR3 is TGTGCCAGCACGGACAGTTATGAGACCCAGTACTTC.

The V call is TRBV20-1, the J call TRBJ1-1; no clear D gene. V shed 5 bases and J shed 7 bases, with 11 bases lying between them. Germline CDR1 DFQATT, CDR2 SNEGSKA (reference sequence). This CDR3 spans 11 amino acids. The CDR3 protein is CSACRTREAFF. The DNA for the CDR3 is TGCAGTGCTTGCCGGACCCGTGAAGCTTTCTTT.

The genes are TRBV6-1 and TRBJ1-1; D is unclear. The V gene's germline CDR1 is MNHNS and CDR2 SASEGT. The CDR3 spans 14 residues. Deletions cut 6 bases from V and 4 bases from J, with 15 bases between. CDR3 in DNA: TGTGCCAGCAGCCAGTCGACCTGGGGCACTGAAGCTTTCTTT. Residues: CASSQSTWGTEAFF.

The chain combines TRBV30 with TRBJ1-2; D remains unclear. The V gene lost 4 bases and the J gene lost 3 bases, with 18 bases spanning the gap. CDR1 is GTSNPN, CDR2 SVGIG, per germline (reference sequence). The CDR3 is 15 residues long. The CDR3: CAWTTLGGLDYGYTF. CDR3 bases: TGTGCCTGGACCACCCTCGGTGGACTTGACTATGGCTACACCTTC.

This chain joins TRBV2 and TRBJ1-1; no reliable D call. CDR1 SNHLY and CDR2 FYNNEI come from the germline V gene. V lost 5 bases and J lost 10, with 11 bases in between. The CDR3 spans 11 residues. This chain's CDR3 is CASSPNFGAFF. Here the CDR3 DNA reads TGTGCCAGCAGTCCCAATTTTGGAGCTTTCTTT.

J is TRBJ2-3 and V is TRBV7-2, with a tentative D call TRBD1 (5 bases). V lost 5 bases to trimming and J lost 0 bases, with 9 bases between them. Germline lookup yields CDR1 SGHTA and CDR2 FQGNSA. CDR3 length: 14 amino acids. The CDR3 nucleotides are TGTGCCAGCAGCCGACAGATTAGCACAGATACGCAGTATTTT. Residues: CASSRQISTDTQYF.

CDR3 bases: TGCGCCAGCAGTGACCCTCCGGGTGAGCAGTACTTC. It encodes CASSDPPGEQYF. The rearrangement uses TRBV5-1 and TRBJ2-7; no definite D call. Trimming took off 5 bases at V and 7 bases at J, with 13 bases between the two ends. The length of the CDR3 is 12 residues. Germline V gives CDR1 SGHRS, CDR2 YFSETQ.

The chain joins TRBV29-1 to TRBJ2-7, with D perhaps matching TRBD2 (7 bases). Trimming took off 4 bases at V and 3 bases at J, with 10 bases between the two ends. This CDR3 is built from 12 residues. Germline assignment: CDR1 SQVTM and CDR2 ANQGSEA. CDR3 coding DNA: TGCAGCGTTGCAAGGGGGGGCTACGAGCAGTACTTC. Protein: CSVARGGYEQYF.

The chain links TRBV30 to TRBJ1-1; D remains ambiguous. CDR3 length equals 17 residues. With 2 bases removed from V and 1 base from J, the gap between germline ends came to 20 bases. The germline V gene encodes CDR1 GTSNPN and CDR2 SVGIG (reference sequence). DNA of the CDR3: TGTGCCTGGAGTTCCCTCCCCGCCGGAGGTTGGAACACTGAAGCTTTCTTT. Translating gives CAWSSLPAGGWNTEAFF.

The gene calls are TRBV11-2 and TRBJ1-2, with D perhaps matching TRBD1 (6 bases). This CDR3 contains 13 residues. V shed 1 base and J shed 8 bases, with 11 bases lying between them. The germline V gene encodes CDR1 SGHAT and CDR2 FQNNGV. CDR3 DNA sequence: TGTGCCAGCAGCTTAGCAGGGGAAGGGGGCTACACCTTC. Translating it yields CASSLAGEGGYTF.

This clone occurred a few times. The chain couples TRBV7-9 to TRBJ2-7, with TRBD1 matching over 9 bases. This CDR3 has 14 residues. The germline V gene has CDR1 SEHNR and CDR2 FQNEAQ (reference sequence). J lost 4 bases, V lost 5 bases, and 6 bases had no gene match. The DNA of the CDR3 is TGTGCCAGCAGCGTAGGACAGGGGAAATACGAGCAGTACTTC. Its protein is CASSVGQGKYEQYF. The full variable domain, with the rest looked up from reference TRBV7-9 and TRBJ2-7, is DTGVSQNPRHKITKRGQNVTFRCDPISEHNRLYWYRQTLGQGPEFLTYFQNEAQLEKSRLLSDRFSAERPKGSFSTLEIQRTEQGDSAMYLCASSVGQGKYEQYFGPGTRLTVT.

CDR3 DNA sequence: TGTGCCAGCAGTAGAAGACTGGGTTGGTACTTC. Its translation: CASSRRLGWYF. The rearrangement uses TRBV25-1 and TRBJ2-7; D ambiguous. This CDR3 spans 11 amino acids. CDR1 is MGHDK, CDR2 SYGVNS, per germline. Deletions cut 5 bases from V and 12 bases from J, with 14 bases between.

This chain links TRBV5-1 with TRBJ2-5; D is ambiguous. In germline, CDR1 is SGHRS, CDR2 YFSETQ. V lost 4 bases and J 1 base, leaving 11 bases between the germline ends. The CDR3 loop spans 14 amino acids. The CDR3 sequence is CASSQLSGQETQYF. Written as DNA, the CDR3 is TGCGCCAGCAGCCAGCTTTCCGGCCAAGAGACCCAGTACTTC.

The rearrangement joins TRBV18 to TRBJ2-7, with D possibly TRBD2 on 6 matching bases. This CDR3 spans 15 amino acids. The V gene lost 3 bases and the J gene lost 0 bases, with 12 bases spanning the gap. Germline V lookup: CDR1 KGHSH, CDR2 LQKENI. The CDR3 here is CASSPNPGDSYEQYF. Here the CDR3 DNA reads TGTGCCAGCTCACCGAATCCGGGGGACTCCTACGAGCAGTACTTC.

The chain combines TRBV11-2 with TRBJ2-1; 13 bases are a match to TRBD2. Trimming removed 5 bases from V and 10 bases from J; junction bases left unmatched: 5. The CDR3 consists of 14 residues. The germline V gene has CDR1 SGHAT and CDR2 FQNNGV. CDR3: CASSALAGGWEQFF. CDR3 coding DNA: TGTGCCAGCAGCGCACTAGCGGGAGGGTGGGAGCAGTTCTTC.

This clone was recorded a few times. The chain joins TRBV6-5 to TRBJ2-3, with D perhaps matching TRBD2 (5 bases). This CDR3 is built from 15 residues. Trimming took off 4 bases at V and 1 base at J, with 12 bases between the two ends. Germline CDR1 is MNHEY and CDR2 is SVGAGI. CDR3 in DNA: TGTGCCAGCAGTTCCCCCAGCGGAGGCACAGATACGCAGTATTTT. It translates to CASSSPSGGTDTQYF.

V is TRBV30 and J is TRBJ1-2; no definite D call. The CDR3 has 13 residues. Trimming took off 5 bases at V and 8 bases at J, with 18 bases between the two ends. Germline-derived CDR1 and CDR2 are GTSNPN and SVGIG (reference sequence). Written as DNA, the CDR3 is TGTGCCTGGGGCCCCGGGTCACGAATAGGCTACACCTTC. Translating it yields CAWGPGSRIGYTF.

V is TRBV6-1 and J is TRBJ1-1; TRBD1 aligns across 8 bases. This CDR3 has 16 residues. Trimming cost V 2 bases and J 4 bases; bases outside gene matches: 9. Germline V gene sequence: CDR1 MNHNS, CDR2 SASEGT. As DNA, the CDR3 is TGTGCCAGCAGTGAAATCCGACAGGGGCCGAGCACTGAAGCTTTCTTT. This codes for CASSEIRQGPSTEAFF.

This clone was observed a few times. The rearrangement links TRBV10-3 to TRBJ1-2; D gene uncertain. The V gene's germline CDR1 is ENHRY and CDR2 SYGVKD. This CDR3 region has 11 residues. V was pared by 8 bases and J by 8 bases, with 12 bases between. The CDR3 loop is CAISASRGYTF. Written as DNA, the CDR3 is TGTGCCATCTCGGCATCTCGGGGCTACACCTTC.

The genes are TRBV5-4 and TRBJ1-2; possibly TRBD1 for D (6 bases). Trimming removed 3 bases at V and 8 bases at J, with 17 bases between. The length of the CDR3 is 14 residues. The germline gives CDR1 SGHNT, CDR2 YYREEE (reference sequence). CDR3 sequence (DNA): TGTGCCAGCAGCTGGGTGAAGGGGGAGGGAGGCTACACCTTC. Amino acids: CASSWVKGEGGYTF.

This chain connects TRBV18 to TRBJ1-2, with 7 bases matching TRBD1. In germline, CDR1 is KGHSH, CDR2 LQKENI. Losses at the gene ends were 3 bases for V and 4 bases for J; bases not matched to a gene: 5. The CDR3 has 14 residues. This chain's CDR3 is CASSPPTGSYGYTF. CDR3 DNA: TGTGCCAGCTCACCCCCGACAGGGTCCTATGGCTACACCTTC.

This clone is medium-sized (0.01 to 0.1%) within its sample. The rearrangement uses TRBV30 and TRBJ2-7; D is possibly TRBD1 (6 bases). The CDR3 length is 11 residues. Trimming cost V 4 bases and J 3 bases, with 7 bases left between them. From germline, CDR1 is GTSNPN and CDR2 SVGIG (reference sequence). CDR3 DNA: TGTGCCTGGAAACAGGGCTACGAGCAGTACTTC. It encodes CAWKQGYEQYF. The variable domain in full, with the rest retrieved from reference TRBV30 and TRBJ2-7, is SQTIHQWPATLVQPVGSPLSLECTVEGTSNPNLYWYRQAAGRGLQLLFYSVGIGQISSEVPQNLSASRPQDRQFILSSKKLLLSDSGFYLCAWKQGYEQYFGPGTRLTVT.

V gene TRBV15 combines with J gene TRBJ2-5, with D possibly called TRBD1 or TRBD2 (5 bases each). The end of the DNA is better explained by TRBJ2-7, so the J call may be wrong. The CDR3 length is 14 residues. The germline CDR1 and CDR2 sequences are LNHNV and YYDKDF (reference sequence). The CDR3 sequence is CATSRDRGSSEQYF. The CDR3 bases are TGTGCCACCAGCAGAGATCGGGGCAGTTCCGAGCAGTACTTC.